This T cell receptor beta chain comes out of a study of blood T cell repertoires in COVID-19. Losses at the gene ends were 4 bases for V and 7 bases for J; bases not matched to a gene: 10. In germline, CDR1 is MGHRA, CDR2 YSYEKL. The CDR3 sequence is 15 residues long. Only in-frame clones appear in the TCRdb table, and some are missing; sequencing was by immunoSEQ multiplex PCR. The table records 55,000 to 80,000 clones, under 95% of them present only once. Input material: peripheral blood. The chain joins TRBV4-1 to TRBJ1-5; 7 bases match TRBD1. The source is a human donor in a cohort sampled during active COVID-19. Here the CDR3 DNA reads TGCGCCAGCAGCCCAGACAGGGCTACTTTGCAGCCCCAGCATTTT. Protein sequence: CASSPDRATLQPQHF.